The 20 T cell receptor beta chains listed next were all sequenced from one sample in a study of blood T cell repertoires in COVID-19 (dated by TCRdb to the early 2020s). Library preparation employed the immunoSEQ multiplex PCR assay. The source is immuneACCESS, and TCRdb retained only in-frame sequences with V and J called. Part of the clones is not carried over; for the studies checked, unresolved V genes explain less than half of this, and the remainder is unexplained. The sample profile shows roughly 100,000 clones; 75% to 90% of them were found once. Of the sample, less than 40% is held by the ten largest clones. The sequencing sample was made of peripheral blood. These receptors were collected from a woman aged 80 or over with acute or convalescent COVID-19.

This chain links TRBV6-5 with TRBJ1-1, with 7 bases lining up with TRBD1. Germline V CDR1 and CDR2: MNHEY, SVGAGI. There are 15 residues in the CDR3. After removal of 5 bases from V and 3 bases from J, the junction contained 9 bases not matched to a gene. CDR3 coding DNA: TGTGCCAGCAGTCGCCACAGGGGTCGAGACACTGAAGCTTTCTTT. Its protein is CASSRHRGRDTEAFF.

The V gene is TRBV19, the J gene TRBJ2-7; D perhaps matches TRBD2 (5 bases). Germline V lookup: CDR1 LNHDA, CDR2 SQIVND (reference sequence). This CDR3 spans 15 amino acids. V shed 6 bases and J shed 2 bases, with 17 bases lying between them. The CDR3, as DNA: TGTGCCAGTAGCAGACGAGGGTTTGAAACCTACGAGCAGTACTTC. Protein sequence: CASSRRGFETYEQYF.

This clone showed up just a few times. The rearrangement uses TRBV7-8 and TRBJ1-2; D is unclear. Germline CDR1 reads SGHVS; CDR2 reads FQNEAQ. The CDR3 consists of 13 residues. V dropped 5 bases and J dropped 4 bases, with 11 bases sitting between them. This chain's CDR3 is CASSPRMVYGYTF. CDR3 sequence (DNA): TGTGCCAGCAGCCCGAGGATGGTCTATGGCTACACCTTC. The full variable domain, completed using reference TRBV7-8 and TRBJ1-2, is GAGVSQSPRYKVAKRGQDVALRCDPISGHVSLFWYQQALGQGPEFLTYFQNEAQLDKSGLPSDRFFAERPEGSVSTLKIQRTQQEDSAVYLCASSPRMVYGYTFGSGTRLTVV.

This sequence joins TRBV7-9 and TRBJ2-7, with D possibly being TRBD1 (5 bases). This CDR3 is 13 amino acids long. The ends were cut back, 1 base at V and 3 bases at J, with 7 bases in the middle. Germline V CDR1 and CDR2: SEHNR, FQNEAQ (reference sequence). This CDR3 is CASSLDRHYEQYF. DNA of the CDR3: TGTGCCAGCAGCTTAGACAGGCACTACGAGCAGTACTTC.

V and J are TRBV4-3 and TRBJ2-1, with unresolved D. The CDR3 runs 12 residues. V was cut by 2 bases and J by 6 bases, with 5 bases left in between. Germline lookup yields CDR1 LGHNA and CDR2 YSLEER. In nucleotides, the CDR3 is TGCGCCAGCAGCCAACAGTCCAATGAGCAGTTCTTC. Amino acid sequence: CASSQQSNEQFF.

This chain links TRBV27 with TRBJ2-7, with D maybe TRBD1 (6 bases). CDR1 MNHEY and CDR2 SMNVEV come from the germline V gene (reference sequence). Trimming took off 2 bases at V and 1 base at J, with 6 bases between the two ends. The CDR3 runs to 13 residues. The CDR3 loop is CASSLRGSYEQYF. CDR3 coding DNA: TGTGCCAGCAGTTTAAGGGGGTCCTACGAGCAGTACTTC.

In this sample, this clone turned up a few times. For the CDR3, the DNA is TGCAGTGCTAGTGCCGTAGATACGCAGTATTTT. The encoded protein is CSASAVDTQYF. The chain has TRBV20-1 and TRBJ2-3, with unresolved D. Between the trimmed V and J ends, which lost 3 bases and 5 bases, there was a span of 6 bases. This CDR3 region has 11 residues. Germline CDR1 is DFQATT and CDR2 is SNEGSKA (reference sequence).

This clone is a singleton in its sample. Distinct nucleotide sequences in the sample also encode this CDR3. The chain links TRBV5-1 to TRBJ2-2; maybe TRBD2 (5 bases). Germline CDR1 is SGHRS and CDR2 is YFSETQ. V dropped 4 bases and J dropped 1 base, with 11 bases sitting between them. This CDR3 spans 15 amino acids. The DNA of the CDR3 is TGCGCCAGCAGCCTCAACAGCGGGAACACCGGGGAGCTGTTTTTT. Translated: CASSLNSGNTGELFF.

CDR3 sequence: CASSYGGAALTDTQYF. In DNA, the CDR3 is TGTGCCAGCAGTTACGGGGGGGCCGCCCTCACAGATACGCAGTATTTT. The V gene is TRBV6-2 or TRBV6-3, the J gene TRBJ2-3; possible D gene TRBD2, 7 bases. CDR3 length equals 16 residues. From germline, CDR1 is MNHEY and CDR2 SVGEGT. V shed 2 bases and J shed 2 bases, with 14 bases lying between them.

The V call is TRBV28, the J call TRBJ1-2, with 8 positions matching TRBD1. J was trimmed by 8 bases and V by 7 bases; bases with no gene match: 18. The CDR3 is 16 residues long. Germline CDR1 is MDHEN and CDR2 is SYDVKM. The CDR3 sequence is CASTEEVTGGTWGYTF. CDR3 nucleotide sequence: TGTGCCAGCACCGAAGAAGTAACAGGGGGGACTTGGGGCTACACCTTC.

This clone was counted only a few times. The rearrangement uses TRBV4-3 and TRBJ1-3, with D tentatively TRBD1 (6 bases). The germline CDR1 and CDR2 sequences are LGHNA and YSLEER. The CDR3 extends over 17 amino acids. The V gene lost 0 bases and the J gene lost 0 bases, with 12 bases spanning the gap. Here the CDR3 reads CASSQEVGAFSGNTIYF. The CDR3 bases are TGCGCCAGCAGCCAAGAAGTGGGGGCTTTCTCTGGAAACACCATATATTTT.

The rearrangement links TRBV4-1 to TRBJ1-3; maybe TRBD1 (6 bases). V lost 0 bases to trimming and J lost 3 bases, with 12 bases between them. CDR3 length equals 16 residues. The germline gives CDR1 MGHRA, CDR2 YSYEKL. CDR3 sequence reads: CASSQDRTGSGNTIYF. CDR3 bases: TGCGCCAGCAGCCAAGATCGTACAGGGAGTGGAAACACCATATATTTT.

The chain couples TRBV5-4 to TRBJ2-1, with 9 bases fitting TRBD1. Germline lookup yields CDR1 SGHNT and CDR2 YYREEE (reference sequence). The CDR3 is made up of 15 amino acids. V lost 1 base to trimming and J lost 5 bases; unmatched junction nucleotides: 4. CDR3 nucleotide sequence: TGTGCCAGCAGCTTGAGGGACAGGGCTAACAATGAGCAGTTCTTC. Amino acid sequence: CASSLRDRANNEQFF.

The V and J genes are TRBV19 and TRBJ2-7; TRBD1 agrees at 7 bases. Germline trimming cut 6 bases from V and 2 bases from J; bases unmatched to any gene: 10. CDR3 length equals 15 residues. Germline CDR1 reads LNHDA; CDR2 reads SQIVND (reference sequence). CDR3 bases: TGTGCCAGTAGCTCGCCGGGACAGAGGGCCTACGAGCAGTACTTC. Translating gives CASSSPGQRAYEQYF.

This clone occurred a few times. This CDR3 is CASSPEGGESYNSPLHF. The CDR3 DNA sequence: TGTGCCAGCAGTCCGGAGGGAGGGGAGTCCTATAATTCACCCCTCCACTTT. The chain uses TRBV28 and TRBJ1-6; D is possibly TRBD1 (5 bases). Looked up from germline, CDR1 is MDHEN and CDR2 is SYDVKM. The CDR3 is made up of 17 amino acids. The V gene lost 5 bases and the J gene lost 1 base, with 15 bases spanning the gap.

The chain recombines TRBV28 with TRBJ1-6; TRBD1 aligns across 7 bases. V gave up 5 bases and J gave up 9 bases; unmatched junction bases: 7. CDR3 size: 14 residues. The germline CDR1 and CDR2 sequences are MDHEN and SYDVKM. CDR3 in DNA: TGTGCCAGCAGTAGGAGGGGGCGCGGTTCACCCCTCCACTTT. This codes for CASSRRGRGSPLHF.

This clone was detected once. The chain combines TRBV7-2 with TRBJ2-2, with TRBD2 identical over 12 bases. Germline CDR1 SGHTA, CDR2 FQGNSA. This CDR3 comprises 17 residues. V shed 4 bases and J 3 bases; nucleotides not matched to a gene: 6. The CDR3, as DNA: TGTGCCAGCAGCTCCCCTAGCGGGGGGGTGCACACCGGGGAGCTGTTTTTT. It encodes CASSSPSGGVHTGELFF.

The CDR3: CASRPSTWDRGFNQPQHF. CDR3 in DNA: TGTGCCAGTAGGCCTTCTACCTGGGACAGGGGGTTCAATCAGCCCCAGCATTTT. The chain employs TRBV19 and TRBJ1-5, with 11 bases fitting TRBD1. Germline assignment: CDR1 LNHDA and CDR2 SQIVND (reference sequence). The CDR3 is made up of 18 amino acids. V dropped 6 bases and J dropped 3; count of bases not matched to a gene: 13.

Written as DNA, the CDR3 is TGCGCCAGCAGCAGCGACAGGGCGTACGATGAAAAACTGTTTTTT. Its protein product is CASSSDRAYDEKLFF. The rearrangement joins TRBV5-1 to TRBJ1-4, with 7 positions matching TRBD1. Looked up from germline, CDR1 is SGHRS and CDR2 is YFSETQ. The V and J ends lost 4 bases and 6 bases, in that order; junction bases with no gene match: 9. CDR3 length: 15 residues.

The chain links TRBV4-1 to TRBJ1-3; tentatively, D is TRBD1 (5 bases). This CDR3 spans 17 amino acids. CDR1 and CDR2 (germline): MGHRA, YSYEKL. V was shortened by 1 base and J by 0 bases, with 13 bases between the two germline ends. This chain's CDR3 is CASSQGRGGISGNTIYF. The CDR3 DNA follows: TGCGCCAGCAGCCAAGGACGGGGGGGGATCTCTGGAAACACCATATATTTT.